This note documents a single T cell receptor beta chain sequence. The sample comes from a study of blood T cell repertoires in COVID-19. As for the study in general: Some COVID-19 samples were acute and others convalescent; all came from the United States, Italy and Spain. PBMCs, B-cell-depleted T cells, or T cells provided the cDNA or gDNA that made up the material.

Authors' analysis steps: Estimates of nucleated cell counts were drawn from the amplification of reference gene primers. This table comes from immunoSEQ multiplex PCR, and its TCRdb copy is limited to in-frame clones, with some not included. The V and J calls and clone size were taken over from that table, and D and trimming were inferred from the DNA. The data show around 150,000 clones, with over 65% seen just once and roughly 2% held by the top ten. This CDR3 has 11 amino acids. V gave up 6 bases and J gave up 6 bases, with 8 bases separating them. Germline values: CDR1 SNHLY, CDR2 FYNNEI. Sequences were obtained from peripheral blood. The rearrangement links TRBV2 to TRBJ1-1; tentative D call: TRBD1 (5 bases). The source of this sequence is a man in his sixties or seventies with acute or convalescent COVID-19. The CDR3 DNA reads as TGTGCCAGCAGAGCGACAGCTGAAGCTTTCTTT. The encoded protein is CASRATAEAFF. Together with reference TRBV2 and TRBJ1-1, the CDR3 gives the full variable domain: EPEVTQTPSHQVTQMGQEVILRCVPISNHLYFYWYRQILGQKVEFLVSFYNNEISEKSEIFDDQFSVERPDGSNFTLKIRSTKLEDSAMYFCASRATAEAFFGQGTRLTVV.